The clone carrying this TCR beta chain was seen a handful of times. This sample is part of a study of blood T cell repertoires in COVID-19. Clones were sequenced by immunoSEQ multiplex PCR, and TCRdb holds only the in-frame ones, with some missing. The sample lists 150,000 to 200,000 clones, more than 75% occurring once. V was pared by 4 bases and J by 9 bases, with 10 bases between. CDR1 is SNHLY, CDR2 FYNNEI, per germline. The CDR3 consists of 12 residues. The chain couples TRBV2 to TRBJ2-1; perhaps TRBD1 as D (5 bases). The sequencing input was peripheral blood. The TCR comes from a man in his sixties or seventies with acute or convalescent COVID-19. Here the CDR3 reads CASSVRQGEQFF. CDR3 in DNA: TGTGCCAGCAGTGTGCGGCAGGGTGAGCAGTTCTTC.